This TCR beta chain emerged from a study of blood T cell repertoires in COVID-19. At the level of the study: COVID-19 samples from acute and convalescent phases originated in the United States, Italy and Spain. T cells, B-cell-depleted T cells, or PBMCs supplied cDNA or gDNA.

In the original analysis: Amplification from reference gene primers served as the basis for estimated nucleated cell counts. The protocol was immunoSEQ multiplex PCR, while the TCRdb copy is restricted to in-frame clones and leaves out a portion. For V, J and clone size, that table is used; D and trimming come from the DNA. The data show more than 40,000 clones, approximately 89% seen once. CDR1 is SGDLS and CDR2 is YYNGEE in the germline V gene. This CDR3 has 17 amino acids. V shed 1 base and J shed 0 bases, with 14 bases lying between them. The receptor was derived from a man in his sixties with active or convalescent COVID-19. Sequencing was performed on peripheral blood. V gene TRBV9 combines with J gene TRBJ2-1; possible D gene TRBD2, 7 bases. The CDR3 coding sequence is TGTGCCAGCAGCGTATCAACGGGGGGCAGCTCCTACAATGAGCAGTTCTTC. It codes for CASSVSTGGSSYNEQFF.